The 21 T cell receptor beta chains reported below all come from one sample, sequenced in a study of Graves' ophthalmopathy and Graves' hyperthyroidism. The TCR beta CDR3 regions underwent amplification from RNA transcripts. An opening RT-PCR round employed HTBI primers and preceded a second-round multiplex PCR. TCRdb re-called the multiplex PCR reads through MiXCR, storing one row per CDR3 protein. Among over 450,000 distinct CDR3 sequences listed, around 15% were seen once. Source material: blood. The receptors shown here come from a woman aged 25 to 39 with Graves' ophthalmopathy.

In this sample, this clonotype turned up many times. The chain is built from TRBV28 and TRBJ2-7; 8 bases agree with TRBD1. This CDR3 spans 13 amino acids. CDR1 is MDHEN, CDR2 SYDVKM, per germline. V was clipped by 6 bases and J by 2 bases; unmatched bases: 3. The CDR3 DNA reads as TGTGCCAGCAGCGGACAGGGTACCTACGAGCAGTACTTC. It yields the protein CASSGQGTYEQYF.

This clonotype has at least ten counts. V gene TRBV29-1 combines with J gene TRBJ1-2; D is unclear. This CDR3 contains 12 residues. Germline CDR1 SQVTM, CDR2 ANQGSEA. Trimming pared 8 bases from V and 5 bases from J, leaving 15 bases between. The CDR3 region is CSSTESGYGYTF. The DNA of the CDR3 is TGCAGCTCAACGGAGTCAGGTTATGGCTACACCTTC.

This clonotype was picked up many times. The CDR3 coding sequence is TGCAGCGCCCGAGGGAGGGGTTGGGAGACCCAGTACTTC. Encoded protein: CSARGRGWETQYF. V usage is TRBV29-1 and J usage is TRBJ2-5, with 7 bases identical to TRBD2. Germline V gene sequence: CDR1 SQVTM, CDR2 ANQGSEA. The CDR3 has 13 amino acids. V was clipped by 7 bases and J by 5 bases; unmatched bases: 10. Combining the CDR3 with reference TRBV29-1 and TRBJ2-5 gives the whole variable domain SAVISQKPSRDICQRGTSLTIQCQVDSQVTMMFWYRQQPGQSLTLIATANQGSEATYESGFVIDKFPISRPNLTFSTLTVSNMSPEDSSIYLCSARGRGWETQYFGPGTRLLVL.

This clonotype was seen ten or more times. The rearrangement uses TRBV5-1 and TRBJ2-5, with D possibly matching TRBD2 (6 bases). CDR1 and CDR2 from the germline V gene are SGHRS and YFSETQ. The CDR3 covers 14 residues. Trimming left V 1 base short and J 3 bases short, with 10 bases between. CDR3: CASSLMVAEETQYF. For the CDR3, the DNA is TGCGCCAGCAGCTTGATGGTAGCGGAAGAGACCCAGTACTTC.

This clonotype came up many times. This chain joins TRBV4-2 and TRBJ1-6; 11 bases match TRBD1. CDR3 length equals 14 residues. Germline CDR1 reads LGHNA; CDR2 reads YNFKEQ. Trimming at V came to 6 bases and at J to 8 bases, leaving 3 bases not matched to a gene. DNA of the CDR3: TGTGCCAGCAGTCCGGGACAGGGGGATTCACCCCTCCACTTT. Amino acid sequence: CASSPGQGDSPLHF.

This clonotype has only a few counts. V is TRBV13 and J is TRBJ2-7, with TRBD1 matching over 12 bases. The V gene end was trimmed by 5 bases and the J gene end by 0 bases; junction bases not matched to a gene: 5. CDR3 size: 16 residues. Germline assignment: CDR1 PRHDT and CDR2 FYEKMQ (reference sequence). The CDR3 DNA is TGTGCCAGCAGCGCGGGGACAGGGGGCAGCTCCTACGAGCAGTACTTC. Translating gives CASSAGTGGSSYEQYF.

At least ten counts were recorded for this clonotype. The chain joins TRBV19 to TRBJ1-1; D call uncertain. Trimming took off 3 bases at V and 0 bases at J, with 11 bases between the two ends. Germline V gene sequence: CDR1 LNHDA, CDR2 SQIVND (reference sequence). CDR3 length: 15 amino acids. CDR3 sequence reads: CASSIGRAMNTEAFF. The CDR3 coding sequence is TGTGCCAGTAGTATTGGCAGAGCCATGAACACTGAAGCTTTCTTT.

For this clonotype: No conserved phenylalanine or tryptophan ends this CDR3, so it is likely a read error. The V and J genes are TRBV14 and TRBJ2-2, with TRBD2 as a possible D gene (5 bases). V shed 0 bases and J shed 9 bases, with 8 bases lying between them. CDR3 length: 13 residues. Germline-derived CDR1 and CDR2 are SGHDN and FVKESK. The CDR3 bases are TGTGCCAGCAGCCAAGATTGGAGGCGGGAGCTGTTTGTT. It encodes CASSQDWRRELFV.

The chain links TRBV12-5 to TRBJ2-2; 9 bases fit TRBD2. Losses at the gene ends were 0 bases for V and 1 base for J; bases not matched to a gene: 3. CDR1 and CDR2 (germline): LGHNT, FRNRAP. The CDR3 has 17 residues. CDR3 region: CASGLVAGGQNTGELFF. As DNA, the CDR3 is TGTGCTAGTGGTTTGGTAGCGGGGGGCCAGAACACCGGGGAGCTGTTTTTT. Full variable domain (remainder filled in from reference TRBV12-5 and TRBJ2-2): DARVTQTPRHKVTEMGQEVTMRCQPILGHNTVFWYRQTMMQGLELLAYFRNRAPLDDSGMPKDRFSAEMPDATLATLKIQPSEPRDSAVYFCASGLVAGGQNTGELFFGEGSRLTVL.

This clonotype was recorded many times. The genes are TRBV12-3 or TRBV12-4 and TRBJ1-1, with 8 positions matching TRBD1. V was clipped by 6 bases and J by 6 bases; unmatched bases: 9. The CDR3 is 14 amino acids. The DNA for the CDR3 is TGTGCCAGCAGCTCCGGACAGGGCTTTCCTGAAGCTTTCTTT. It codes for CASSSGQGFPEAFF.

The CDR3 sequence: CASSLFRDRDQPQHF. The CDR3 bases are TGTGCCAGCAGTTTGTTTCGGGACAGGGATCAGCCCCAGCATTTT. This sequence joins TRBV12-3 or TRBV12-4 and TRBJ1-5; TRBD1 aligns across 9 bases. J was trimmed by 5 bases and V by 3 bases; bases with no gene match: 5. This CDR3 contains 15 residues.

This clonotype was counted at least ten times. The chain uses TRBV10-3 and TRBJ2-5; D is perhaps TRBD2 (6 bases). The CDR3 loop spans 12 amino acids. CDR1 is ENHRY, CDR2 SYGVKD, per germline. V was shortened by 6 bases and J by 3 bases, with 8 bases between the two germline ends. The DNA for the CDR3 is TGTGCCATCAGCGGAGGGGAAGAGACCCAGTACTTC. It is translated as CAISGGEETQYF.

This clonotype was seen only a few times. This chain links TRBV2 with TRBJ1-1; D perhaps matches TRBD1 (6 bases). This CDR3 region has 12 residues. Trimming removed 7 bases at V and 10 bases at J, with 16 bases between. The germline gives CDR1 SNHLY, CDR2 FYNNEI. CDR3 nucleotide sequence: TGTGCCAGCAAGGTGGGGGGCAGCGGAGCTTTCTTT. This sequence encodes CASKVGGSGAFF.

This clonotype was detected many times. The J gene is TRBJ2-7, the V gene TRBV10-3; 8 bases fit TRBD1. The V and J ends lost 7 bases and 2 bases, in that order; junction bases with no gene match: 10. The CDR3 covers 15 residues. Germline loops: CDR1 ENHRY, CDR2 SYGVKD. The CDR3, as DNA: TGTGCCATCACACAGGGGGATCTTCCTACCTACGAGCAGTACTTC. This codes for CAITQGDLPTYEQYF.

This clonotype was seen repeatedly, ten times or more. The J gene is TRBJ1-2, the V gene TRBV11-2; unclear D gene. Germline lookup yields CDR1 SGHAT and CDR2 FQNNGV. This CDR3 region has 13 residues. Trimming removed 4 bases from V and 0 bases from J, with 6 bases in between. The CDR3 loop is CASSYYSNYGYTF. CDR3 DNA sequence: TGTGCCAGCAGCTACTACTCTAACTATGGCTACACCTTC.

This clonotype occurred a few times. CDR3 bases: TGTGCCAGCAGTGTACACAGAAGTACCTACGAGCAGTACTTC. This codes for CASSVHRSTYEQYF. V gene TRBV2 combines with J gene TRBJ2-7; D gene uncertain. The CDR3 has 14 residues. The germline V and J ends were trimmed by 4 bases and 2 bases, with 12 bases remaining between them. The germline V gene encodes CDR1 SNHLY and CDR2 FYNNEI.

J is TRBJ1-5 and V is TRBV20-1, with 9 positions matching TRBD1. Looked up from germline, CDR1 is DFQATT and CDR2 is SNEGSKA (reference sequence). Losses at the gene ends were 6 bases for V and 13 bases for J; bases not matched to a gene: 13. This CDR3 is built from 13 residues. The DNA of the CDR3 is TGCAGTGCGGGTGGGACAGGGCAGTGGGCTCAGCATTTT. This translates into CSAGGTGQWAQHF.

This clonotype has more than one count but fewer than ten. The genes are TRBV28 and TRBJ2-5; 11 bases fit TRBD1. The junction had 20 bases not matched to a gene; V was cut back by 5 bases and J by 3 bases. The germline gives CDR1 MDHEN, CDR2 SYDVKM. The CDR3 totals 20 residues. The CDR3 loop reads CASSARPVVADRGLEETQYF. In nucleotides, the CDR3 is TGTGCCAGCAGTGCTAGGCCCGTAGTCGCGGACAGGGGGCTGGAAGAGACCCAGTACTTC.

The chain has TRBV11-2 and TRBJ1-2; D is ambiguous. Germline V gene sequence: CDR1 SGHAT, CDR2 FQNNGV. The V gene lost 3 bases and the J gene lost 2 bases, with 10 bases spanning the gap. This CDR3 spans 14 amino acids. Here the CDR3 DNA reads TGTGCCAGCAGCTTTGGTGGCAGAAACTATGGCTACACCTTC. Its protein is CASSFGGRNYGYTF.

This clonotype was observed at least ten times. V gene TRBV5-1 combines with J gene TRBJ2-7; 9 bases agree with TRBD2. V dropped 1 base and J dropped 4; count of bases not matched to a gene: 6. This CDR3 has 15 amino acids. Germline CDR1 is SGHRS and CDR2 is YFSETQ. CDR3 protein: CASSLYGGGAYEQYF. CDR3 DNA sequence: TGCGCCAGCAGCTTGTATGGCGGGGGGGCATACGAGCAGTACTTC. Full variable domain (remainder filled in from reference TRBV5-1 and TRBJ2-7): KAGVTQTPRYLIKTRGQQVTLSCSPISGHRSVSWYQQTPGQGLQFLFEYFSETQRNKGNFPGRFSGRQFSNSRSEMNVSTLELGDSALYLCASSLYGGGAYEQYFGPGTRLTVT.

In this sample, this clonotype turned up many times. This chain uses TRBV6-1 with TRBJ1-2, with D hard to call. This CDR3 comprises 15 residues. V was trimmed by 0 bases and J by 2 bases, leaving 10 bases between them. Germline V gene lookup returns CDR1 MNHNS and CDR2 SASEGT. CDR3 sequence (DNA): TGTGCCAGCAGTGAAGCGCGAGGCAGGAACTATGGCTACACCTTC. It yields the protein CASSEARGRNYGYTF.